The next 25 T cell receptor beta chains were all read from a single sample in a study of blood T cell repertoires in COVID-19 (dated by TCRdb to between 2020 and 2021). Library method: the immunoSEQ multiplex PCR assay. In its TCRdb copy, this immuneACCESS table keeps in-frame sequences only and misses some clones. Where compared with another copy, unresolved V genes explain less than half of these, and the others have no known cause. The sample table shows about 300,000 clones, and about 90% are seen once. The ten largest clonotypes hold approximately 5% of the sample. Sequenced input: PBMCs or T cells enriched from blood (not recorded which). The source is a woman in her 30s who had recovered from COVID-19.

V and J are TRBV9 and TRBJ2-7; 10 nucleotides agree with TRBD2. Germline V CDR1 and CDR2: SGDLS, YYNGEE. J was trimmed by 0 bases and V by 5 bases; bases with no gene match: 5. The CDR3 contains 15 residues. The CDR3 nucleotides read TGTGCCAGCAGTCCACTAGCGGGGACCTCCTACGAGCAGTACTTC. Protein: CASSPLAGTSYEQYF.

The chain joins TRBV19 to TRBJ1-2, with a weak D call TRBD1 (5 bases). The CDR3 contains 11 residues. Germline CDR1 and CDR2: LNHDA and SQIVND (reference sequence). Trimming stripped 4 bases from V and 5 bases from J, with 5 bases between. In DNA form, the CDR3 reads TGTGCCAGTAGTAAGGGGTATGGCTACACCTTC. Translation gives CASSKGYGYTF.

V gene TRBV5-1 combines with J gene TRBJ1-2; 10 nucleotides align to TRBD1. The junction had 4 bases not matched to a gene; V was cut back by 2 bases and J by 6 bases. Germline CDR1 is SGHRS and CDR2 is YFSETQ. The CDR3 totals 14 residues. CDR3 sequence reads: CASSLRQGANGYTF. The CDR3 nucleotides read TGCGCCAGCAGCTTACGACAGGGGGCGAATGGCTACACCTTC.

This clone was counted a few times. This chain connects TRBV5-6 to TRBJ1-2; maybe TRBD1 (5 bases). CDR3 length: 17 amino acids. Between the trimmed V and J ends, which lost 4 bases and 7 bases, there was a span of 26 bases. Germline values: CDR1 SGHDT, CDR2 YYEEEE. CDR3 amino acids: CASSRPGGASLVSGYTF. The CDR3 region has the DNA TGTGCCAGCAGCCGACCGGGAGGGGCTTCCCTAGTGAGTGGCTACACCTTC.

The J gene is TRBJ1-1, the V gene TRBV5-1, with a possible D match to TRBD1 (6 bases). In germline, CDR1 is SGHRS, CDR2 YFSETQ. There are 14 residues in the CDR3. V shed 7 bases and J shed 1 base, with 14 bases lying between them. Written as DNA, the CDR3 is TGCGCCAGCGGATGGGGGACAAGGAACACTGAAGCTTTCTTT. Translation: CASGWGTRNTEAFF.

This chain connects TRBV5-1 to TRBJ1-1, with 11 nucleotides matching TRBD1. V shed 0 bases and J 6 bases; nucleotides not matched to a gene: 7. The germline CDR1 and CDR2 sequences are SGHRS and YFSETQ. The CDR3 runs to 16 residues. The CDR3: CASSLGNGQGAAEAFF. The DNA for the CDR3 is TGCGCCAGCAGCTTGGGAAACGGACAGGGGGCGGCTGAAGCTTTCTTT.

J is TRBJ2-2 and V is TRBV25-1, with 8 bases that match TRBD1. The CDR3 loop spans 14 amino acids. The V gene's germline CDR1 is MGHDK and CDR2 SYGVNS. J gave up 5 bases and V 6 bases, and 5 bases lay outside the gene matches. The CDR3 sequence is CASSRGRETGELFF. In DNA, the CDR3 is TGTGCCAGCAGCAGGGGGCGCGAAACCGGGGAGCTGTTTTTT.

This chain connects TRBV12-3 or TRBV12-4 to TRBJ2-5; maybe TRBD1 (6 bases). The CDR3 is 13 residues long. V lost 4 bases and J lost 7, with 13 bases in between. The CDR3 here is CASSYRAQGTQYF. CDR3 in DNA: TGTGCCAGCAGTTACAGGGCCCAGGGGACCCAGTACTTC.

The V gene is TRBV18, the J gene TRBJ1-1; 10 nucleotides line up with TRBD1. V lost 6 bases, J lost 6 bases, and 13 bases stayed unmatched. The CDR3 covers 16 residues. Per germline, CDR1 KGHSH and CDR2 LQKENI. The DNA of the CDR3 is TGTGCCAGCTCTCTCCGGGTGGACAGGGGGAAGGCTGAAGCTTTCTTT. Protein: CASSLRVDRGKAEAFF.

This chain joins TRBV24-1 and TRBJ1-2; D might be TRBD1 (6 bases). The ends were cut back, 2 bases at V and 8 bases at J, with 14 bases in the middle. CDR3 length equals 14 residues. Germline CDR1 is KGHDR and CDR2 is SFDVKD. CDR3 sequence: CATSDSDSPEGYTF. In DNA form, the CDR3 reads TGTGCCACCAGTGATTCGGACAGTCCGGAGGGCTACACCTTC.

This clone was recorded a few times. The DNA for the CDR3 is TGTGCCAGCAGCACGACAGGGGGCGGTCAGCCCCAGCATTTT. As protein: CASSTTGGGQPQHF. The gene calls are TRBV3-1 (or the pseudogene TRBV3-2) and TRBJ1-5, with 10 nucleotides matching TRBD1. Germline assignment: CDR1 LGHDT and CDR2 YNNKEL (reference sequence). The J segment lost 6 bases and the V segment lost 5 bases, leaving 4 bases of the junction unmatched. The CDR3 consists of 14 residues.

V and J are TRBV29-1 and TRBJ1-2; D is undetermined. The germline gives CDR1 SQVTM, CDR2 ANQGSEA. This CDR3 comprises 11 residues. V shed 6 bases and J shed 8 bases, with 13 bases lying between them. The CDR3 reads CSVRRGDGYTF. DNA for the CDR3: TGCAGCGTCAGACGGGGTGACGGCTACACCTTC.

The genes are TRBV20-1 and TRBJ1-1; a weak D match, TRBD1 (6 bases). Germline V CDR1 and CDR2: DFQATT, SNEGSKA (reference sequence). Trimming pared 3 bases from V and 4 bases from J, leaving 18 bases between. The CDR3 runs to 15 residues. CDR3 protein: CSASPAGGSGTEAFF. CDR3 DNA sequence: TGCAGTGCTAGTCCTGCGGGGGGCTCGGGCACTGAAGCTTTCTTT.

The chain couples TRBV5-1 to TRBJ1-2, with D possibly being TRBD1 (5 bases). The CDR3 contains 15 residues. V lost 2 bases to trimming and J lost 4 bases, with 15 bases between them. Germline V gene data show CDR1 as SGHRS and CDR2 as YFSETQ. The CDR3 DNA follows: TGCGCCAGCAGCTTATCAACAGGCGTTCTCTATGGCTACACCTTC. Translating it yields CASSLSTGVLYGYTF.

This clone was seen only a few times. The J gene is TRBJ1-2, the V gene TRBV19; maybe TRBD1 (6 bases). This CDR3 contains 15 residues. V lost 5 bases to trimming and J lost 4 bases, with 17 bases between them. Germline loops: CDR1 LNHDA, CDR2 SQIVND (reference sequence). The CDR3 here is CASSSPQGSSYGYTF. Here the CDR3 DNA reads TGTGCCAGTAGTTCCCCACAGGGATCGTCCTATGGCTACACCTTC.

This chain connects TRBV7-3 to TRBJ2-4, with TRBD2 as a possible D gene (5 bases). The germline V gene has CDR1 SGHTA and CDR2 FQGTGA. Trimming stripped 2 bases from V and 8 bases from J, with 19 bases between. This CDR3 contains 16 residues. CDR3 DNA sequence: TGTGCCAGCAGCTTACGGGGTAGCCCCCCTGGCGACATTCAGTACTTC. This translates into CASSLRGSPPGDIQYF.

This rearrangement joins TRBV30 to TRBJ2-5, with 8 bases fitting TRBD2. Germline V lookup: CDR1 GTSNPN, CDR2 SVGIG (reference sequence). The length of the CDR3 is 14 residues. Trimming cost V 0 bases and J 4 bases; bases outside gene matches: 4. Here the CDR3 reads CAWSVLGGGETQYF. As DNA, the CDR3 is TGTGCCTGGAGTGTACTCGGGGGGGGAGAGACCCAGTACTTC.

The chain recombines TRBV14 with TRBJ2-2, with 8 bases identical to TRBD1. Germline V gives CDR1 SGHDN, CDR2 FVKESK. This CDR3 has 16 amino acids. V lost 0 bases, J lost 4 bases, and 4 bases stayed unmatched. For the CDR3, the DNA is TGTGCCAGCAGCCAAGACCGGACAGGGTCCACCGGGGAGCTGTTTTTT. Translation gives CASSQDRTGSTGELFF.

This chain uses TRBV7-9 with TRBJ2-3; D is perhaps TRBD2 (7 bases). Trimming left V 0 bases short and J 5 bases short, with 12 bases between. The CDR3 runs to 15 residues. Per germline, CDR1 SEHNR and CDR2 FQNEAQ (reference sequence). The CDR3 is CASSLAGGPVDTQYF. In nucleotides, the CDR3 is TGTGCCAGCAGCTTAGCGGGGGGGCCTGTAGATACGCAGTATTTT.

V and J are TRBV11-2 and TRBJ1-6, with a weak D call TRBD1 (6 bases). The V end lost 3 bases, the J end lost 0 bases, and 15 bases lay between the germline ends. CDR3 length equals 18 residues. Germline V gene lookup returns CDR1 SGHAT and CDR2 FQNNGV. Here the CDR3 reads CASSFTVQGSSYNSPLHF. CDR3 coding DNA: TGTGCCAGCAGCTTCACGGTACAGGGAAGCTCCTATAATTCACCCCTCCACTTT.

V is TRBV6-5 and J is TRBJ1-4, with unresolved D. The germline CDR1 and CDR2 sequences are MNHEY and SVGAGI. This CDR3 comprises 14 residues. Trimming cost V 3 bases and J 4 bases, with 9 bases left between them. This CDR3 is CASSYRSVNEKLFF. The CDR3 DNA reads TGTGCCAGCAGTTATCGGAGCGTTAATGAAAAACTGTTTTTT.

The rearrangement links TRBV7-9 to TRBJ1-2; TRBD1 matches at 11 bases. The junction had 5 bases not matched to a gene; V was cut back by 1 base and J by 4 bases. Per the germline V gene, CDR1 is SEHNR and CDR2 is FQNEAQ (reference sequence). CDR3 length: 16 amino acids. CDR3 sequence reads: CASSLVSGTGGYGYTF. CDR3 bases: TGTGCCAGCAGCTTAGTATCCGGGACAGGGGGCTATGGCTACACCTTC.

In its sample, this clone was seen a few times. The chain combines TRBV10-1 with TRBJ1-2; a possible D gene is TRBD1 (6 bases). This CDR3 spans 14 amino acids. Trimming stripped 1 base from V and 7 bases from J, with 13 bases between. Germline V CDR1 and CDR2: WNHNN, SYGVQD (reference sequence). CDR3 in amino acids: CASSEFDRTSGYTF. The CDR3 nucleotides read TGCGCCAGCAGTGAGTTTGACAGGACTTCTGGCTACACCTTC.

The chain recombines TRBV27 with TRBJ1-2; 7 bases are a match to TRBD1. Per the germline V gene, CDR1 is MNHEY and CDR2 is SMNVEV (reference sequence). CDR3 size: 14 residues. The ends lost 5 bases at V and 4 bases at J; junction bases unmatched: 7. Here the CDR3 reads CASSPETGLYGYTF. For the CDR3, the DNA is TGTGCCAGCAGTCCCGAGACAGGGCTCTATGGCTACACCTTC.

The chain joins TRBV13 to TRBJ1-6; D is perhaps TRBD1 (6 bases). Germline V gene data show CDR1 as PRHDT and CDR2 as FYEKMQ (reference sequence). V was trimmed by 5 bases and J by 7 bases, leaving 12 bases between them. The CDR3 runs to 14 residues. The CDR3 DNA follows: TGTGCCAGCAGCCGGGGGGGGGCGAATTCACCCCTCCACTTT. Translation: CASSRGGANSPLHF.